What follows are 24 T cell receptor beta chains derived from one specimen sequenced in a study of blood T cell repertoires in COVID-19. The table came from immunoSEQ multiplex PCR; TCRdb's copy has only in-frame clones and leaves some out. The sample records approximately 120,000 clones, 86% being singletons. The sequenced sample was peripheral blood. Receptor source: a human donor in a cohort sampled during active COVID-19.

This chain uses TRBV15 with TRBJ1-3; a possible D gene is TRBD1 (5 bases). The CDR3 spans 14 residues. Deletions cut 3 bases from V and 3 bases from J, with 9 bases between. Per the germline V gene, CDR1 is LNHNV and CDR2 is YYDKDF (reference sequence). CDR3 in DNA: TGTGCCACCAGCAGGGGGGGTATTGGAAACACCATATATTTT. Encoded protein: CATSRGGIGNTIYF.

The chain employs TRBV13 and TRBJ2-5; 11 nucleotides agree with TRBD2. The CDR3 loop spans 16 amino acids. J was trimmed by 9 bases and V by 4 bases; bases with no gene match: 13. The germline V gene encodes CDR1 PRHDT and CDR2 FYEKMQ (reference sequence). CDR3 sequence (DNA): TGTGCCAGCAGCTCACAGACTAGCGGGGAGATTTGGGCCCAGTACTTC. Its protein product is CASSSQTSGEIWAQYF. Combining the CDR3 with reference TRBV13 and TRBJ2-5 gives the whole variable domain AAGVIQSPRHLIKEKRETATLKCYPIPRHDTVYWYQQGPGQDPQFLISFYEKMQSDKGSIPDRFSAQQFSDYHSELNMSSLELGDSALYFCASSSQTSGEIWAQYFGPGTRLLVL.

This chain links TRBV18 with TRBJ1-1, with 10 positions matching TRBD1. Trimming took 1 base from V and 7 from J; bases not matched to a gene: 3. The germline V gene has CDR1 KGHSH and CDR2 LQKENI. This CDR3 contains 14 residues. CDR3 in DNA: TGTGCCAGCTCACCACGGGACAGGGGATATGAAGCTTTCTTT. It encodes CASSPRDRGYEAFF.

This chain connects TRBV7-8 to TRBJ2-2, with 9 positions matching TRBD1. The V and J ends lost 6 bases and 1 base, in that order; junction bases with no gene match: 12. The germline V gene has CDR1 SGHVS and CDR2 FQNEAQ. The CDR3 spans 18 residues. The CDR3: CASSTGTGFVLNTGELFF. CDR3 in DNA: TGTGCCAGCAGTACCGGGACAGGGTTCGTGTTGAACACCGGGGAGCTGTTTTTT.

The chain is built from TRBV28 and TRBJ1-2; 7 positions match TRBD1. After removal of 6 bases from V and 5 bases from J, the junction contained 12 bases not matched to a gene. Germline V gives CDR1 MDHEN, CDR2 SYDVKM. The CDR3 runs to 15 residues. In nucleotides, the CDR3 is TGTGCCAGCAGGGGACCCCGGGGGACAGCGTATGGCTACACCTTC. Its protein product is CASRGPRGTAYGYTF.

This rearrangement joins TRBV19 to TRBJ2-1; TRBD2 matches at 7 bases. V lost 7 bases to trimming and J lost 1 base; unmatched junction nucleotides: 7. The germline V gene has CDR1 LNHDA and CDR2 SQIVND (reference sequence). CDR3 length: 15 amino acids. CDR3 DNA: TGTGCCAGTATCAAAACGGGAGGATCCTACAATGAGCAGTTCTTC. Encoded protein: CASIKTGGSYNEQFF.

This chain links TRBV9 with TRBJ2-3; D remains unclear. Between the trimmed V and J ends, which lost 2 bases and 0 bases, there was a span of 7 bases. Germline V gene lookup returns CDR1 SGDLS and CDR2 YYNGEE. The CDR3 covers 14 residues. The CDR3 sequence: CASSVPGSTDTQYF. The CDR3, as DNA: TGTGCCAGCAGCGTCCCCGGGAGCACAGATACGCAGTATTTT.

CDR3 sequence reads: CAISDDRGLPYNEQFF. CDR3 DNA sequence: TGTGCCATCAGTGACGACAGGGGGCTACCCTACAATGAGCAGTTCTTC. The rearrangement links TRBV10-3 to TRBJ2-1; 10 bases line up with TRBD1. This CDR3 has 16 residues. The J segment lost 2 bases and the V segment lost 3 bases, leaving 4 bases of the junction unmatched. CDR1 ENHRY and CDR2 SYGVKD come from the germline V gene.

This clone appeared a single time. The chain has TRBV30 and TRBJ2-5; 9 bases match TRBD2. CDR1 and CDR2 (germline): GTSNPN, SVGIG (reference sequence). The V and J ends lost 5 bases and 6 bases, in that order; junction bases with no gene match: 10. This CDR3 spans 14 amino acids. This CDR3 reads CAWDSGGRAKTQYF. The CDR3, as DNA: TGTGCCTGGGATAGCGGGGGTCGAGCAAAGACCCAGTACTTC.

The chain has TRBV14 and TRBJ1-3, with 8 bases fitting TRBD1. CDR1 is SGHDN, CDR2 FVKESK, per germline. J was trimmed by 4 bases and V by 2 bases; bases with no gene match: 4. The CDR3 sequence is 15 residues long. CDR3 DNA sequence: TGTGCCAGCAGCCAAACAGGGGGGTCCGGAAACACCATATATTTT. This gives the protein CASSQTGGSGNTIYF.

This clone was picked up one time. The chain couples TRBV19 to TRBJ1-5; weak D call: TRBD1 (6 bases). This CDR3 spans 16 amino acids. V was clipped by 7 bases and J by 4 bases, with 20 bases between them. CDR1 and CDR2 (germline): LNHDA, SQIVND (reference sequence). The CDR3 region is CASTYRTVGSNQPQHF. CDR3 nucleotides: TGTGCCAGTACCTACCGGACAGTCGGTTCAAATCAGCCCCAGCATTTT. The entire variable domain, with the rest obtained from reference TRBV19 and TRBJ1-5, is as follows: DGGITQSPKYLFRKEGQNVTLSCEQNLNHDAMYWYRQDPGQGLRLIYYSQIVNDFQKGDIAEGYSVSREKKESFPLTVTSAQKNPTAFYLCASTYRTVGSNQPQHFGDGTRLSIL.

The sample holds a few counts of this clone. The V and J genes are TRBV10-3 and TRBJ2-1; a possible D gene is TRBD1 (6 bases). The germline V gene has CDR1 ENHRY and CDR2 SYGVKD. Trimming took 8 bases from V and 7 from J, leaving 9 bases between them. The CDR3 covers 11 residues. Here the CDR3 DNA reads TGTGCCATCGCCAGGGGAAATGAGCAGTTCTTC. It codes for CAIARGNEQFF.

The count of this clone is one. The V and J genes are TRBV24-1 and TRBJ2-2; 7 bases are shared with TRBD2. J gave up 4 bases and V 5 bases, and 12 bases lay outside the gene matches. Germline V gene sequence: CDR1 KGHDR, CDR2 SFDVKD. CDR3 length equals 17 residues. CDR3 bases: TGTGCCACCAGTGCGATTGTTCCGGGAGGTAGCACCGGGGAGCTGTTTTTT. Translation: CATSAIVPGGSTGELFF.

In its sample, this clone was seen a few times. The CDR3 bases are TGTGCCAGCAGCTTAGATTCGGGGTTTTACTACGAGCAGTACTTC. The encoded protein is CASSLDSGFYYEQYF. This chain joins TRBV11-2 and TRBJ2-7, with TRBD2 as a possible D gene (5 bases). The CDR3 totals 15 residues. Germline V lookup: CDR1 SGHAT, CDR2 FQNNGV. Trimming pared 0 bases from V and 3 bases from J, leaving 12 bases between.

The chain recombines TRBV10-1 with TRBJ1-1; tentatively, D is TRBD1 (5 bases). The V gene's germline CDR1 is WNHNN and CDR2 SYGVQD (reference sequence). This CDR3 is built from 14 residues. V dropped 0 bases and J dropped 9 bases, with 14 bases sitting between them. This CDR3 reads CASSESRAGEKAFF. In nucleotides, the CDR3 is TGCGCCAGCAGTGAGTCCAGGGCGGGGGAAAAAGCTTTCTTT.

This clone was seen a few times. The chain employs TRBV5-1 and TRBJ1-2; TRBD1 agrees at 8 bases. The germline CDR1 and CDR2 sequences are SGHRS and YFSETQ. Trimming at V came to 6 bases and at J to 8 bases, leaving 12 bases not matched to a gene. The CDR3 loop spans 14 amino acids. CDR3 bases: TGCGCCAGCAATGCGGACAGGGACGAATGGGGCTACACCTTC. This sequence encodes CASNADRDEWGYTF.

The J gene is TRBJ1-4, the V gene TRBV27; D is perhaps TRBD1 (6 bases). The CDR3 is 14 amino acids. Germline V gene data show CDR1 as MNHEY and CDR2 as SMNVEV (reference sequence). Between the trimmed V and J ends, which lost 7 bases and 2 bases, there was a span of 11 bases. The CDR3 loop reads CASKGVGTNEKLFF. Here the CDR3 DNA reads TGTGCCAGCAAGGGGGTGGGGACTAATGAAAAACTGTTTTTT.

The chain is built from TRBV30 and TRBJ2-7, with a weak D call TRBD2 (5 bases). With 7 bases removed from V and 7 bases from J, the gap between germline ends came to 14 bases. The V gene's germline CDR1 is GTSNPN and CDR2 SVGIG (reference sequence). CDR3 size: 11 residues. The chain's CDR3 is CASPPPGEQYF. DNA of the CDR3: TGTGCCTCGCCCCCTCCGGGAGAGCAGTACTTC.

The CDR3 sequence: CASTSTGTSETQYF. The CDR3 region has the DNA TGTGCCAGTACCTCTACCGGGACTAGCGAGACCCAGTACTTC. V and J are TRBV19 and TRBJ2-5, with TRBD2 identical over 9 bases. The CDR3 contains 14 residues. V shed 7 bases and J 5 bases; nucleotides not matched to a gene: 8. CDR1 is LNHDA and CDR2 is SQIVND in the germline V gene (reference sequence).

The table lists this clone with a count of one. This rearrangement joins TRBV28 to TRBJ1-6, with D unresolved. The CDR3 runs 17 residues. Germline V lookup: CDR1 MDHEN, CDR2 SYDVKM. V lost 6 bases, J lost 6 bases, and 21 bases lay in between. In DNA form, the CDR3 reads TGTGCCAGCAGGCCCTCCCCCGCGACACGAGTTAATTCACCCCTCCACTTT. As protein: CASRPSPATRVNSPLHF.

The genes are TRBV5-6 and TRBJ1-1; possibly TRBD1 for D (5 bases). The CDR3 totals 14 residues. CDR1 SGHDT and CDR2 YYEEEE come from the germline V gene. Trimming took 3 bases from V and 3 from J, leaving 12 bases between them. As DNA, the CDR3 is TGTGCCAGCAGCTCGCGGGGGGTGGACACTGAAGCTTTCTTT. Protein product: CASSSRGVDTEAFF.

The chain uses TRBV3-1 (or the pseudogene TRBV3-2) and TRBJ2-2, with D possibly being TRBD1 (5 bases). This CDR3 is built from 14 residues. Germline CDR1 reads LGHDT; CDR2 reads YNNKEL (reference sequence). Trimming took 1 base from V and 5 from J, leaving 8 bases between them. CDR3 loop: CASSQAAGTGELFF. The CDR3 DNA sequence: TGTGCCAGCAGCCAAGCGGCAGGGACCGGGGAGCTGTTTTTT.

This chain uses TRBV6-5 with TRBJ2-6, with 8 bases that match TRBD1. Unmatched junction bases numbered 2, after V lost 7 bases and J lost 0 bases. The CDR3 is 15 residues long. The germline V gene encodes CDR1 MNHEY and CDR2 SVGAGI. CDR3 sequence (DNA): TGTGCCAGCACCGACAGGGGCTCTGGGGCCAACGTCCTGACTTTC. Its protein product is CASTDRGSGANVLTF.

The V and J genes are TRBV10-1 and TRBJ2-1; tentative D call: TRBD2 (6 bases). The CDR3 is made up of 16 amino acids. Trimming cost V 3 bases and J 3 bases, with 15 bases left between them. The germline gives CDR1 WNHNN, CDR2 SYGVQD (reference sequence). The CDR3 DNA sequence: TGCGCCAGCAGTGAAAAGCGGGCCACCTACTACAATGAGCAGTTCTTC. This gives the protein CASSEKRATYYNEQFF.